This TCR beta chain was retrieved from a study of T cells after yellow fever vaccination. Template switching by 5'RACE produced TCR cDNA, adding a universal primer site and UMIs. One entry per CDR3 protein, called by TCRdb with MiXCR from the 5' RACE reads. This repertoire shows 200,000 to 300,000 distinct CDR3 sequences, 3.6% found once; its top ten account for 19%. The CDR3 has 16 residues. Trimming removed 3 bases at V and 5 bases at J, with 19 bases between. Germline values: CDR1 KGHSH, CDR2 LQKENI. This clonotype was observed a handful of times. This sample comprised PBMCs, obtained 15 days after the yellow fever booster vaccination. The sequence was collected from a man between 18 and 35 years old who received the YFV17D yellow fever vaccine. The rearrangement joins TRBV18 to TRBJ1-2; D gene unclear. Here the CDR3 reads CASSPQTANPGYGYTF. In DNA, the CDR3 is TGTGCCAGCTCACCCCAAACAGCGAACCCTGGGTATGGCTACACCTTC.